Listed here are 21 T cell receptor beta chains from one sample, sequenced in a study of shared clonotypes between healthy human individuals. Data came from immunoSEQ multiplex PCR; TCRdb stores just in-frame clones and leaves some out. The data contain about 1 million clones, around 82% of them singletons. The specimen was memory CD4+ T cells from PBMCs. Subset indicated: CD45RA-negative fraction. These receptors were collected from a man aged 18 to 35 in good health. Some clones in this sample may be carry-over from other donors' samples.

The chain has TRBV6-6 and TRBJ2-7; no definite D call. Trimming cost V 8 bases and J 6 bases, with 11 bases left between them. In germline, CDR1 is MNHNY, CDR2 SVGAGI (reference sequence). This CDR3 region has 11 residues. CDR3 coding DNA: TGTGCCAGCGGCCGAGCTGGCGAGCAGTACTTC. Translation: CASGRAGEQYF.

This clone was recorded a few times. The chain uses TRBV6-1 and TRBJ2-3, with D maybe TRBD2 (5 bases). The CDR3 runs 11 residues. The V and J ends lost 6 bases and 11 bases respectively, with 12 bases between them. CDR1 and CDR2 (germline): MNHNS, SASEGT. CDR3 coding DNA: TGTGCCAGCAGGGAGTGGAGGAAGCAGTATTTT. It codes for CASREWRKQYF.

The chain combines TRBV28 with TRBJ2-2, with TRBD2 as a possible D gene (6 bases). CDR1 is MDHEN and CDR2 is SYDVKM in the germline V gene. The CDR3 is made up of 16 amino acids. Trimming took off 3 bases at V and 6 bases at J, with 17 bases between the two ends. CDR3 DNA: TGTGCCAGCAGTTTGCGACTTACTAGCTTAGCCGGGGAGCTGTTTTTT. Translated: CASSLRLTSLAGELFF.

This sequence joins TRBV28 and TRBJ1-5; D is perhaps TRBD1 (5 bases). The CDR3 length is 15 residues. V lost 3 bases to trimming and J lost 3 bases, with 12 bases between them. CDR1 is MDHEN, CDR2 SYDVKM, per germline. The CDR3: CASSLYRSLNQPQHF. The CDR3, as DNA: TGTGCCAGCAGTTTGTACAGGAGCCTCAATCAGCCCCAGCATTTT.

This clone was seen more than once but under ten times. The CDR3: CSAARGYGYTF. In DNA form, the CDR3 reads TGCAGTGCTGCGAGGGGCTATGGCTACACCTTC. V usage is TRBV20-1 and J usage is TRBJ1-2; tentatively, D is TRBD1 (5 bases). V lost 5 bases, J lost 4 bases, and 8 bases lay in between. The V gene's germline CDR1 is DFQATT and CDR2 SNEGSKA (reference sequence). The CDR3 length is 11 residues.

The rearrangement uses TRBV4-1 and TRBJ2-7; perhaps D is TRBD1 or TRBD2 (5 bases each). V was pared by 1 base and J by 3 bases, with 16 bases between. Germline CDR1 MGHRA, CDR2 YSYEKL. The CDR3 consists of 16 residues. The CDR3 bases are TGCGCCAGCAGCCAAGGTAGCCGGGACGGAAGCTACGAGCAGTACTTC. Its translation: CASSQGSRDGSYEQYF.

The chain recombines TRBV11-2 with TRBJ2-1; D perhaps matches TRBD1 (6 bases). Trimming took 1 base from V and 5 from J, leaving 12 bases between them. CDR1 SGHAT and CDR2 FQNNGV come from the germline V gene. The CDR3 covers 15 residues. This CDR3 reads CASSLGTDLNNEQFF. In nucleotides, the CDR3 is TGTGCCAGCAGCTTAGGGACAGATTTGAACAATGAGCAGTTCTTC.

The chain uses TRBV9 and TRBJ2-1; TRBD2 agrees at 11 bases. Germline CDR1 reads SGDLS; CDR2 reads YYNGEE. This CDR3 has 15 amino acids. J was trimmed by 8 bases and V by 4 bases; bases with no gene match: 8. The chain's CDR3 is CASSRTSGSVYEQFF. In nucleotides, the CDR3 is TGTGCCAGCAGCCGAACTAGCGGGAGTGTGTATGAGCAGTTCTTC.

The chain couples TRBV28 to TRBJ1-5; no clear D gene. CDR1 MDHEN and CDR2 SYDVKM come from the germline V gene. CDR3 size: 13 residues. Deletions cut 7 bases from V and 1 base from J, with 8 bases between. CDR3 sequence: CASIPGSNQPQHF. The CDR3 coding sequence is TGTGCCAGCATTCCGGGGAGCAATCAGCCCCAGCATTTT.

This clone has only one observation. This rearrangement joins TRBV10-3 to TRBJ2-7; possible D gene TRBD2, 5 bases. CDR3 length equals 13 residues. From germline, CDR1 is ENHRY and CDR2 SYGVKD. The V end lost 4 bases, the J end lost 6 bases, and 13 bases lay between the germline ends. Here the CDR3 DNA reads TGTGCCATCAGTGGGATAGCGACCCGCGAGCAGTACTTC. Its translation is CAISGIATREQYF.

V is TRBV7-8 and J is TRBJ2-2; the match to TRBD2 covers 10 bases. With V trimmed by 3 bases and J by 4 bases, 11 bases remained unmatched. Germline V gene sequence: CDR1 SGHVS, CDR2 FQNEAQ. CDR3 length: 18 amino acids. CDR3 loop: CASSLSLAGESPTGELFF. As DNA, the CDR3 is TGTGCCAGCAGCTTGAGTCTAGCGGGAGAGAGCCCCACCGGGGAGCTGTTTTTT. Complete variable domain (other parts from reference TRBV7-8 and TRBJ2-2): GAGVSQSPRYKVAKRGQDVALRCDPISGHVSLFWYQQALGQGPEFLTYFQNEAQLDKSGLPSDRFFAERPEGSVSTLKIQRTQQEDSAVYLCASSLSLAGESPTGELFFGEGSRLTVL.

J is TRBJ1-1 and V is TRBV7-3; D is possibly TRBD1 (6 bases). The germline V and J ends were trimmed by 6 bases and 2 bases, with 16 bases remaining between them. CDR1 SGHTA and CDR2 FQGTGA come from the germline V gene. The CDR3 extends over 15 amino acids. The chain's CDR3 is CASSPQGGQNTEAFF. The CDR3 region has the DNA TGTGCCAGCAGTCCTCAAGGGGGTCAAAACACTGAAGCTTTCTTT.

This chain joins TRBV7-2 and TRBJ2-7, with 16 bases lining up with TRBD2. CDR3 length: 19 amino acids. Germline trimming cut 5 bases from V and 5 bases from J; bases unmatched to any gene: 15. Germline V lookup: CDR1 SGHTA, CDR2 FQGNSA. The CDR3 region is CASSPRPGLAGGGRDEQYF. In DNA form, the CDR3 reads TGTGCCAGCAGCCCCCGCCCGGGACTAGCGGGAGGGGGACGCGACGAGCAGTACTTC.

The chain joins TRBV5-8 to TRBJ2-5; 16 bases are a match to TRBD2. CDR1 is SGHTS and CDR2 is YDEGEE in the germline V gene. This CDR3 has 15 residues. The V gene end was trimmed by 6 bases and the J gene end by 5 bases; junction bases not matched to a gene: 4. CDR3 in amino acids: CASKVGLAGGETQYF. The CDR3 DNA reads TGTGCCAGCAAAGTGGGACTAGCGGGAGGGGAGACCCAGTACTTC.

The V gene is TRBV5-1, the J gene TRBJ1-1; no definite D call. The V and J ends lost 3 bases and 8 bases respectively, with 11 bases between them. The CDR3 extends over 12 amino acids. From germline, CDR1 is SGHRS and CDR2 YFSETQ. The CDR3: CASSSEVQEAFF. In DNA, the CDR3 is TGCGCCAGCAGCTCTGAGGTACAGGAAGCTTTCTTT.

A single count supports this clone. The chain carries TRBV29-1 and TRBJ2-3; 10 bases are a match to TRBD1. Germline V CDR1 and CDR2: SQVTM, ANQGSEA. The CDR3 runs to 16 residues. V lost 0 bases to trimming and J lost 3 bases; unmatched junction nucleotides: 6. In DNA form, the CDR3 reads TGCAGCGTTGAAGACTGGACAGGGGGAAGGACAGATACGCAGTATTTT. This sequence encodes CSVEDWTGGRTDTQYF.

This chain joins TRBV2 and TRBJ1-2; D perhaps matches TRBD1 (6 bases). The CDR3 consists of 15 residues. CDR1 is SNHLY and CDR2 is FYNNEI in the germline V gene. Trimming stripped 5 bases from V and 4 bases from J, with 17 bases between. CDR3 in DNA: TGTGCCAGCAGTCAACTAGGGGGTGGCGGCTATGGCTACACCTTC. Its translation is CASSQLGGGGYGYTF.

The chain carries TRBV27 and TRBJ2-1; no clear D. Germline V gene data show CDR1 as MNHEY and CDR2 as SMNVEV (reference sequence). The CDR3 contains 13 residues. The V and J ends lost 6 bases and 3 bases respectively, with 9 bases between them. CDR3 sequence (DNA): TGTGCCAGCAGATCGGGCAACTACAATGAGCAGTTCTTC. Protein product: CASRSGNYNEQFF.

This chain connects TRBV5-4 to TRBJ2-7; tentatively, D is TRBD1 (8 bases). V lost 1 base to trimming and J lost 2 bases, with 10 bases between them. The CDR3 covers 14 residues. Per germline, CDR1 SGHNT and CDR2 YYREEE (reference sequence). The CDR3 DNA is TGTGCCAGCAGCTTGACAGGGGGGGCCTACGAGCAGTACTTC. Protein sequence: CASSLTGGAYEQYF.

The chain links TRBV7-9 to TRBJ1-5; TRBD1 might be the D (6 bases). Trimming pared 5 bases from V and 3 bases from J, leaving 17 bases between. Germline V gene lookup returns CDR1 SEHNR and CDR2 FQNEAQ (reference sequence). The CDR3 covers 16 residues. The CDR3 DNA reads TGTGCCAGCAGCCGGACCAGAGGACAGCCCAATCAGCCCCAGCATTTT. Protein sequence: CASSRTRGQPNQPQHF.

This clone occurred a few times. The chain links TRBV10-3 to TRBJ2-5, with 10 bases fitting TRBD2. The V gene's germline CDR1 is ENHRY and CDR2 SYGVKD. CDR3 length equals 19 residues. Losses at the gene ends were 0 bases for V and 1 base for J; bases not matched to a gene: 11. This CDR3 reads CAISESIGILAGTQETQYF. Here the CDR3 DNA reads TGTGCCATCAGTGAGTCGATAGGGATACTAGCGGGAACCCAAGAGACCCAGTACTTC.